This record looks at one TCR beta chain sequence and its context. What it binds is unknown. The data were taken from a study of graft-versus-host responses after intestinal transplantation. Study as a whole: After anti-thymocyte globulin induction, recipients took tacrolimus and steroids for 2 to 3 years.

Overall study findings and caveats: Recipient marrow showed GvH clones, some seen first in ileum or blood.

V was cut by 5 bases and J by 0 bases, with 13 bases left in between. This CDR3 spans 16 amino acids. The germline CDR1 and CDR2 sequences are SGHTA and FQGTGA. TCRdb keeps only in-frame clones here, not all; method: immunoSEQ multiplex PCR. Found here are more than 9,000 clones, 90% to 95% of them singletons; the top ten hold roughly 17%. This clonotype originated in a human patient who received an intestinal transplant, so some T cells may come from the graft donor. The chain is built from TRBV7-3 and TRBJ2-2, with a tentative D call TRBD2 (5 bases). The source material was bone marrow, sampled about 520 days after intestinal transplantation. The CDR3 nucleotides are TGTGCCAGCAGCCTCGGCAGCGGTGCGAACACCGGGGAGCTGTTTTTT. Translated, it gives CASSLGSGANTGELFF.